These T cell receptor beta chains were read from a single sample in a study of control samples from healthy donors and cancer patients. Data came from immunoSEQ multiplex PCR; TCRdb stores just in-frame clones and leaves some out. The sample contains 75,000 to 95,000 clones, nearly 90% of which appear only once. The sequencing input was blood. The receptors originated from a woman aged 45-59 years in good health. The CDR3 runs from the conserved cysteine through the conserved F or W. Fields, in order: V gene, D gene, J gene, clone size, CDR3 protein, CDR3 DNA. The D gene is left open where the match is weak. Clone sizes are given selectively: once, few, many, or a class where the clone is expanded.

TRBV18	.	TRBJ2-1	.	CASSPGVRGGGEQFF	TGTGCCAGCTCACCGGGGGTGAGAGGGGGTGGTGAGCAGTTCTTC
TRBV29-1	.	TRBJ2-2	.	CSVEGSRGTGELFF	TGCAGCGTTGAAGGGTCTCGGGGGACCGGGGAGCTGTTTTTT
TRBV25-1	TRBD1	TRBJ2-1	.	CASSEWEQGAHEQFF	TGTGCCAGCAGTGAATGGGAGCAGGGGGCCCATGAGCAGTTCTTC
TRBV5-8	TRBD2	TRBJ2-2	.	CASSSRGGRTGELFF	TGTGCCAGCAGCTCCCGGGGGGGCAGGACCGGGGAGCTGTTTTTT
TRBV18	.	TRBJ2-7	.	CASSPLGQNPYEQYF	TGTGCCAGCTCACCCCTAGGACAGAACCCTTACGAGCAGTACTTC
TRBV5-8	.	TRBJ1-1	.	CASSLGHSRNTEAFF	TGTGCCAGCAGCTTGGGTCACAGCCGGAACACTGAAGCTTTCTTT
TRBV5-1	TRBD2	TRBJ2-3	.	CASGTGSGGTDTQYF	TGCGCCAGCGGCACGGGGAGCGGGGGCACAGATACGCAGTATTTT
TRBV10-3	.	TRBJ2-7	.	CAISESGTSYEQYF	TGTGCCATCAGTGAGTCGGGAACATCCTACGAGCAGTACTTC
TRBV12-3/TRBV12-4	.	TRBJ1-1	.	CASTTNREAFF	TGTGCCAGCACTACTAACCGGGAAGCTTTCTTT
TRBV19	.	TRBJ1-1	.	CASTLRWVMNTEAFF	TGTGCCAGTACCCTACGCTGGGTTATGAACACTGAAGCTTTCTTT
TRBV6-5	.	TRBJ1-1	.	CASSKGSGFSEAFF	TGTGCCAGCAGCAAAGGTTCGGGGTTCTCTGAAGCTTTCTTT
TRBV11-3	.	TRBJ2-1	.	CASSLGRNNEQFF	TGTGCCAGCAGCTTAGGGCGGAACAATGAGCAGTTCTTC
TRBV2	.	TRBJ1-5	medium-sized	CASSEESFGQPQHF	TGTGCCAGCAGTGAAGAGTCGTTCGGTCAGCCCCAGCATTTT
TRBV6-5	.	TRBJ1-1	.	CASSYSRGLTEAFF	TGTGCCAGCAGTTACTCTCGGGGGCTCACTGAAGCTTTCTTT
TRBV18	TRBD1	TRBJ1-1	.	CASWGQNNTEAFF	TGTGCCAGCTGGGGACAGAATAACACTGAAGCTTTCTTT
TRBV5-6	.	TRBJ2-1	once	CASSLGRDRLTNEQFF	TGTGCCAGCAGCTTGGGGCGGGACAGACTCACCAATGAGCAGTTCTTC
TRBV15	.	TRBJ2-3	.	CATRPQGRMNTQYF	TGTGCCACCAGACCCCAGGGACGTATGAATACGCAGTATTTT
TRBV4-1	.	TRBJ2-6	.	CASSQLFAGFSSGANVLTF	TGCGCCAGCAGCCAACTTTTTGCGGGGTTTTCCTCTGGGGCCAACGTCCTGACTTTC
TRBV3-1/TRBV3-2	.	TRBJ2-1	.	CASSQGPGASFF	TGTGCCAGCAGCCAAGGTCCGGGGGCCTCATTCTTC
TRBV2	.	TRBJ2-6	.	CASRGFSGANVLTF	TGTGCCAGCAGGGGGTTCTCTGGGGCCAACGTCCTGACTTTC
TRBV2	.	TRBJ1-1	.	CASSDALGNTEAFF	TGTGCCAGCAGTGATGCCTTGGGGAACACTGAAGCTTTCTTT
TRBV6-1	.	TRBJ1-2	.	CASSETTRGGYTF	TGTGCCAGCAGTGAGACAACAAGGGGAGGCTACACCTTC
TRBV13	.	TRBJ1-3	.	CASSLGGSLQNTIYF	TGTGCCAGCAGCTTAGGAGGCAGCCTACAAAACACCATATATTTT
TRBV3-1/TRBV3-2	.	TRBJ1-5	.	CASSQVGDQPQHF	TGTGCCAGCAGCCAAGTGGGGGACCAGCCCCAGCATTTT
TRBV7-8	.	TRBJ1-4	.	CASSPDTASRKLFF	TGTGCCAGCAGCCCCGACACGGCGAGTCGGAAACTGTTTTTT
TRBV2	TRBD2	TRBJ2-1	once	CATDKVRAGDSYNEQFF	TGTGCCACGGACAAAGTTAGAGCGGGGGACTCCTACAATGAGCAGTTCTTC
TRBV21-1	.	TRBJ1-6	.	CASSKGAGNSPLHF	TGTGCCAGCAGCAAAGGGGCGGGAAATTCACCCCTCCACTTT
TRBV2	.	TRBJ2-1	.	CASSRDEQFF	TGTGCGAGTAGCCGGGATGAGCAGTTCTTC
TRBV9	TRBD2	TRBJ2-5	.	CASSVESGRRETQYF	TGTGCCAGCAGCGTAGAATCCGGGAGGAGGGAGACCCAGTACTTC
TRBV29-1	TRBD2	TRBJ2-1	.	CSSWTSGGANEQFF	TGCAGCAGTTGGACTAGCGGGGGAGCCAATGAGCAGTTCTTC
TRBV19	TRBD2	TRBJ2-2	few	CATERGGPELFF	TGTGCCACCGAGCGGGGGGGCCCGGAGCTGTTTTTT
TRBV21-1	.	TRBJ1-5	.	CASSVGSPTYQPQHF	TGTGCCAGCAGCGTAGGGTCGCCTACTTATCAGCCCCAGCATTTT
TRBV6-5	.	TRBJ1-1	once	CASRSQMGDEAFF	TGTGCCAGCAGGAGTCAGATGGGGGATGAAGCTTTCTTT
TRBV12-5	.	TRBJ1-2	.	CASGSPGFYGYTF	TGTGCTAGTGGTTCCCCAGGGTTCTATGGCTACACCTTC
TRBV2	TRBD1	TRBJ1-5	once	CASNGDSPNQPQHF	TGTGCCAGCAATGGGGACAGTCCCAATCAGCCCCAGCATTTT
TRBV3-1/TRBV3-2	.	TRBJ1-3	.	CASSQYGAGNTIYF	TGTGCCAGCAGCCAATACGGAGCTGGAAACACCATATATTTT
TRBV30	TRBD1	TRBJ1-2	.	CAWSPDRGSGGYTF	TGTGCCTGGAGTCCGGACAGGGGTTCTGGCGGCTACACCTTC
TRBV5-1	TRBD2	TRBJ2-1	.	CASSWTSGNEQFF	TGCGCCAGCAGCTGGACTAGCGGCAATGAGCAGTTCTTC
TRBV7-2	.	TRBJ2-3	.	CASSFTGSTDTQYF	TGTGCCAGCAGCTTCACGGGGAGCACAGATACGCAGTATTTT